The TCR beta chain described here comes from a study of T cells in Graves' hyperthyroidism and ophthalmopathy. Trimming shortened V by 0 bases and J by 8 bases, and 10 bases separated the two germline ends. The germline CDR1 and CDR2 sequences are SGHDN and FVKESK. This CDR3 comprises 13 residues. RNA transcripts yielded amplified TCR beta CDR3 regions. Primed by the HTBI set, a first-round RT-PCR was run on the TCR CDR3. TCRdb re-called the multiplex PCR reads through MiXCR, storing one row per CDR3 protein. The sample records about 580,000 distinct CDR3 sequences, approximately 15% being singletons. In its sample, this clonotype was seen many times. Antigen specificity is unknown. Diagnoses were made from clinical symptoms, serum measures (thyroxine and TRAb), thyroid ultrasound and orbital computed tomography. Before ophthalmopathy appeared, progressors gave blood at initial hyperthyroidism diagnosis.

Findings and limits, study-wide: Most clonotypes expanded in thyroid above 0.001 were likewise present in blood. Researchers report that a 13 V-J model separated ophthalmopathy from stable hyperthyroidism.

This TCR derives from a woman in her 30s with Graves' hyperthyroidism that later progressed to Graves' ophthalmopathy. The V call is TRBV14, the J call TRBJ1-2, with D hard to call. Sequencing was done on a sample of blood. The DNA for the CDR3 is TGTGCCAGCAGCCAAGATTGGGCTTTGGGCTACACCTTC. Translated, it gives CASSQDWALGYTF.